This T cell receptor beta chain was recorded in a study of T cell changes during pregnancy in multiple sclerosis. The germline V gene has CDR1 MDHEN and CDR2 SYDVKM. The CDR3 runs 12 residues. V dropped 4 bases and J dropped 6 bases, with 10 bases sitting between them. Repertoires were generated with immunoSEQ multiplex PCR, while TCRdb's copy carries only in-frame clones and drops some. The data show over 45,000 clones, with 92% seen just once and roughly 0.59% held by the top ten. The sample here was CD4+ T cells from peripheral blood mononuclear cells, taken after pregnancy. This receptor was taken from a female donor with multiple sclerosis, enrolled in a pregnancy study. J is TRBJ2-7 and V is TRBV28; D perhaps matches TRBD1 (6 bases). The CDR3 sequence: CASSSGTLEQYF. Here the CDR3 DNA reads TGTGCCAGCAGTTCGGGGACACTCGAGCAGTACTTC. The variable domain in full, with the rest retrieved from reference TRBV28 and TRBJ2-7, is DVKVTQSSRYLVKRTGEKVFLECVQDMDHENMFWYRQDPGLGLRLIYFSYDVKMKEKGDIPEGYSVSREKKERFSLILESASTNQTSMYLCASSSGTLEQYFGPGTRLTVT.